This is a list of T cell receptor beta chains from one sample in a study of blood T cell repertoires in COVID-19. Using immunoSEQ multiplex PCR, the repertoire was profiled, and TCRdb retains in-frame clones only, with some absent. The sample includes about 200,000 clones, 70% to 80% of them seen just once. The specimen was peripheral blood. The receptors come from a woman aged 40 to 50 with COVID-19, enrolled during active disease. Both conserved end residues are part of each CDR3. Each record gives: V gene, clone size, CDR3 length, J gene, D gene, CDR3 DNA, CDR3 protein. A D gene is named only where the DNA matches it firmly. The size field is filled for only some rows; it gives once, few, many or a size class.

V: TRBV14; size: few; length: 14; J: TRBJ1-1; D: NA; DNA: TGTGCCAGCAGCCGAACATACATGAACACTGAAGCTTTCTTT; CDR3: CASSRTYMNTEAFF
V: TRBV5-1; size: once; length: 16; J: TRBJ2-2; D: NA; DNA: TGCGCCAGCAGCTTGAGAGGGGGATCGAACACCGGGGAGCTGTTTTTT; CDR3: CASSLRGGSNTGELFF
V: TRBV5-4; size: NA; length: 13; J: TRBJ2-5; D: NA; DNA: TGTGCCAGCAGCTTGGACAACCAAGAGACCCAGTACTTC; CDR3: CASSLDNQETQYF
V: TRBV7-2; size: NA; length: 17; J: TRBJ2-2; D: NA; DNA: TGTGCCAGCAGGGGGTCCTATGAGACTAGGGTTCCCGGGGAGCTGTTTTTT; CDR3: CASRGSYETRVPGELFF
V: TRBV7-2; size: NA; length: 16; J: TRBJ1-1; D: TRBD1; DNA: TGTGCCAGCAGCCCGGCATTCGGACAGGGTTACACTGAAGCTTTCTTT; CDR3: CASSPAFGQGYTEAFF
V: TRBV5-5; size: NA; length: 14; J: TRBJ1-5; D: NA; DNA: TGTGCCAGCAGCTTGGGTAGTTCAAATCAGCCCCAGCATTTT; CDR3: CASSLGSSNQPQHF
V: TRBV27; size: NA; length: 12; J: TRBJ2-7; D: TRBD1; DNA: TGTGCCAGCAGGGGGACAGTCTACGAGCAGTACTTC; CDR3: CASRGTVYEQYF
V: TRBV30; size: NA; length: 15; J: TRBJ2-2; D: NA; DNA: TGTGCCTGGAGTGTTAGAGGGGGGAACACCGGGGAGCTGTTTTTT; CDR3: CAWSVRGGNTGELFF
V: TRBV30; size: NA; length: 15; J: TRBJ2-3; D: NA; DNA: TGTGCCTGGAGTGAGGTGGGAGGTAGCACAGATACGCAGTATTTT; CDR3: CAWSEVGGSTDTQYF
V: TRBV27; size: NA; length: 13; J: TRBJ2-7; D: TRBD1; DNA: TGTGCAACGTGGCAGGGGGCCAGCTACGAGCAGTACTTC; CDR3: CATWQGASYEQYF
V: TRBV12-3/TRBV12-4; size: few; length: 12; J: TRBJ2-7; D: NA; DNA: TGTGCCAGCAGCACAGAGAGCTACGAGCAGTACTTC; CDR3: CASSTESYEQYF
V: TRBV19; size: NA; length: 16; J: TRBJ2-6; D: TRBD2; DNA: TGTGCCAGTTCAGCGGGGTTCAACTCTGGGGCCAACGTCCTGACTTTC; CDR3: CASSAGFNSGANVLTF
V: TRBV19; size: NA; length: 14; J: TRBJ1-1; D: TRBD1; DNA: TGTGCCAGTAGACAGACAGGGATGAACACTGAAGCTTTCTTT; CDR3: CASRQTGMNTEAFF
V: TRBV3-1/TRBV3-2; size: NA; length: 15; J: TRBJ1-3; D: TRBD1; DNA: TGTGCCAGCAGCCGGACAGGGGTGTGGGGAAACACCATATATTTT; CDR3: CASSRTGVWGNTIYF
V: TRBV14; size: NA; length: 15; J: TRBJ1-4; D: NA; DNA: TGTGCCAGCAGCCCACAGGGTTCAGCTAATGAAAAACTGTTTTTT; CDR3: CASSPQGSANEKLFF
V: TRBV29-1; size: NA; length: 12; J: TRBJ2-1; D: NA; DNA: TGCAGCGTTTTAGCCGGATGGAATGAGCAGTTCTTC; CDR3: CSVLAGWNEQFF
V: TRBV7-9; size: NA; length: 14; J: TRBJ1-5; D: TRBD1; DNA: TGTGCCAGCAGCCCCGACAGGGCTGATCAGCCCCAGCATTTT; CDR3: CASSPDRADQPQHF
V: TRBV7-9; size: NA; length: 15; J: TRBJ1-5; D: NA; DNA: TGTGCCAGCAGCTTAGGGTCGACAGCTAATCAGCCCCAGCATTTT; CDR3: CASSLGSTANQPQHF
V: TRBV6-2/TRBV6-3; size: NA; length: 14; J: TRBJ2-5; D: TRBD1; DNA: TGTGCCAGCAGTGTGCAGGGGGCTTGGGAGACCCAGTACTTC; CDR3: CASSVQGAWETQYF
V: TRBV5-5; size: NA; length: 15; J: TRBJ2-7; D: TRBD1; DNA: TGTGCCAGCAGTGCGGGACAGGGAAGCTTCTACGAGCAGTACTTC; CDR3: CASSAGQGSFYEQYF
V: TRBV6-5; size: NA; length: 15; J: TRBJ2-3; D: NA; DNA: TGTGCCAGCAGTTACGGCGACAGAGAGGTCGATACGCAGTATTTT; CDR3: CASSYGDREVDTQYF
V: TRBV4-2; size: NA; length: 16; J: TRBJ1-6; D: NA; DNA: TGTGCCAGCAGCCAAGCTCAGGGGCAATATAATTCACCCCTCCACTTT; CDR3: CASSQAQGQYNSPLHF
V: TRBV18; size: once; length: 14; J: TRBJ2-7; D: TRBD2; DNA: TGTGCCAGCTCACCGGTACTAGCGGGAGACGAGCAGTACTTC; CDR3: CASSPVLAGDEQYF
V: TRBV9; size: once; length: 15; J: TRBJ1-1; D: NA; DNA: TGTGCCAGCAGCGTAGCTTACCCAGGGTACGGTGAAGCTTTCTTT; CDR3: CASSVAYPGYGEAFF
V: TRBV29-1; size: few; length: 14; J: TRBJ2-1; D: TRBD2; DNA: TGCAGCGTCGTCCTAGCGGGGGCCTACAATGAGCAGTTCTTC; CDR3: CSVVLAGAYNEQFF
V: TRBV6-2/TRBV6-3; size: NA; length: 11; J: TRBJ2-3; D: NA; DNA: TGTGCCAGCAGTTTATCCGATACGCAGTATTTT; CDR3: CASSLSDTQYF
V: TRBV5-1; size: NA; length: 17; J: TRBJ2-2; D: TRBD2; DNA: TGCGCCAGCAGCCCCATGACTAGCGGGGGGAACACCGGGGAGCTGTTTTTT; CDR3: CASSPMTSGGNTGELFF
V: TRBV4-1; size: NA; length: 16; J: TRBJ2-1; D: TRBD2; DNA: TGCGCCAGCAGCCCCGCAACCCGGGCGGGGGGTCCAAAAAAGTTCTTC; CDR3: CASSPATRAGGPKKFF
V: TRBV18; size: NA; length: 14; J: TRBJ1-3; D: NA; DNA: TGTGCCAGCTCCACGGACACCTCTGGAAACACCATATATTTT; CDR3: CASSTDTSGNTIYF